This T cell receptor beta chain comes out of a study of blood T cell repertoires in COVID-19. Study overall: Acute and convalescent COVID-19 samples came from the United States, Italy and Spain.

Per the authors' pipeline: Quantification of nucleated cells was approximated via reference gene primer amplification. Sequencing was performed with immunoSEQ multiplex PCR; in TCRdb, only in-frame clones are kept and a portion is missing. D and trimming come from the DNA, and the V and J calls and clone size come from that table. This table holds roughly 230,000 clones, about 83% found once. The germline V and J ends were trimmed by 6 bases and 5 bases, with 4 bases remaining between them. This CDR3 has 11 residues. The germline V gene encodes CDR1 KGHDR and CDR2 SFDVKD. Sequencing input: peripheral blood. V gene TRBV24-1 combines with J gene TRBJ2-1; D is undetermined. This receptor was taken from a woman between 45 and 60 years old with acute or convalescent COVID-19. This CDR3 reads CATSLNNEQFF. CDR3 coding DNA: TGTGCCACCAGTTTAAACAATGAGCAGTTCTTC.